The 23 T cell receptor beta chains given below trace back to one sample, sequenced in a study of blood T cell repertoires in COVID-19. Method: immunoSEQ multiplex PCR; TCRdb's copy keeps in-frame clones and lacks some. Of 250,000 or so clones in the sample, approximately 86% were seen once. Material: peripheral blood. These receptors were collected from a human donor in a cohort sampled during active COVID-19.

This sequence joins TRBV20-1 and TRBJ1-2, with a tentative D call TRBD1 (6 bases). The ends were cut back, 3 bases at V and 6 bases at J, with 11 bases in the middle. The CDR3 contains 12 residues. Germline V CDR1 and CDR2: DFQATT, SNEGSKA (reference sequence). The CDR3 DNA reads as TGCAGTGCTAGTATCCAGGGGCATGGCTACACCTTC. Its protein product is CSASIQGHGYTF.

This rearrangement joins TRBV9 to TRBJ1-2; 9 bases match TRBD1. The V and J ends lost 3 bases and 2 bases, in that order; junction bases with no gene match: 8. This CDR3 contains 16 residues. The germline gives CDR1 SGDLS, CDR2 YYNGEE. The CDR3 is CASSAGGTGRNYGYTF. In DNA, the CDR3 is TGTGCCAGCAGCGCTGGGGGGACAGGGAGGAACTATGGCTACACCTTC.

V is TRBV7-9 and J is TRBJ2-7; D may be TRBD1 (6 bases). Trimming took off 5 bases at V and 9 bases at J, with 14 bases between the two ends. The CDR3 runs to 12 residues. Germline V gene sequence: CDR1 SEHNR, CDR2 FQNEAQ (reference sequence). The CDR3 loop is CASSPDSLLQYF. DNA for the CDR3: TGTGCCAGCAGCCCGGACAGTCTTCTGCAGTACTTC. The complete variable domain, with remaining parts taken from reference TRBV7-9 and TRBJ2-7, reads DTGVSQNPRHKITKRGQNVTFRCDPISEHNRLYWYRQTLGQGPEFLTYFQNEAQLEKSRLLSDRFSAERPKGSFSTLEIQRTEQGDSAMYLCASSPDSLLQYFGPGTRLTVT.

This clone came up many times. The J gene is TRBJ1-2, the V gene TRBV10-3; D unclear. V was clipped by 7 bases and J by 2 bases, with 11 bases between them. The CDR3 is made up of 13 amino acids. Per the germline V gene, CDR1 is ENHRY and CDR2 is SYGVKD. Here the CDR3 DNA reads TGTGCCATCAACAACGACGGGAACTATGGCTACACCTTC. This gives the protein CAINNDGNYGYTF.

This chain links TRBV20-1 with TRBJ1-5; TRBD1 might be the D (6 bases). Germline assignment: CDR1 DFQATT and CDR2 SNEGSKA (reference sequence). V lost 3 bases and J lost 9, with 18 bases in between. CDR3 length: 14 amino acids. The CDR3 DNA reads TGCAGTGCTAGTCCCGTGGCAGGGGATCGGCCCCAGCATTTT. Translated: CSASPVAGDRPQHF.

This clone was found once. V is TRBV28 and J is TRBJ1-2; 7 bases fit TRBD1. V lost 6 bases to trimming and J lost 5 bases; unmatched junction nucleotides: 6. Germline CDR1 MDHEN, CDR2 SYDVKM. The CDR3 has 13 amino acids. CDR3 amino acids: CASSSGTEYGYTF. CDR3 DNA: TGTGCCAGCAGCTCCGGGACAGAGTATGGCTACACCTTC.

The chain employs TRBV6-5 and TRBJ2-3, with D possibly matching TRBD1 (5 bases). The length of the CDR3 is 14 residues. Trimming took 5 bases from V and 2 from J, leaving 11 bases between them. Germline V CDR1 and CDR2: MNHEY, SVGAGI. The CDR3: CASSLRQNTDTQYF. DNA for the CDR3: TGTGCCAGCAGTCTCCGACAGAACACAGATACGCAGTATTTT.

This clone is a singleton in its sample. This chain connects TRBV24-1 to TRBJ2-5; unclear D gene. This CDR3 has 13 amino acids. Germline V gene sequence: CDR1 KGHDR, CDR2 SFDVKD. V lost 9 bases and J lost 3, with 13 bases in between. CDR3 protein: CATDRGPKETQYF. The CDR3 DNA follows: TGTGCCACCGACCGCGGCCCGAAAGAGACCCAGTACTTC.

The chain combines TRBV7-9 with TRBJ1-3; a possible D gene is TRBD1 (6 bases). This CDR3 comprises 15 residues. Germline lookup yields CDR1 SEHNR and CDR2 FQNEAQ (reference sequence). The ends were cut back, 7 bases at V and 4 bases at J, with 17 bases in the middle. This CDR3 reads CASTTSQGQGNTIYF. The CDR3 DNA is TGTGCCAGCACCACCTCACAGGGTCAGGGAAACACCATATATTTT.

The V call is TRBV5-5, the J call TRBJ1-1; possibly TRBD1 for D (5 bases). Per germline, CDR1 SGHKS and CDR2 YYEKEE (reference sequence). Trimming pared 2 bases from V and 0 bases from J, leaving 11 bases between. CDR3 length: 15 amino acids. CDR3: CASSLTGAMNTEAFF. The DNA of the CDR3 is TGTGCCAGCAGCTTAACAGGAGCAATGAACACTGAAGCTTTCTTT.

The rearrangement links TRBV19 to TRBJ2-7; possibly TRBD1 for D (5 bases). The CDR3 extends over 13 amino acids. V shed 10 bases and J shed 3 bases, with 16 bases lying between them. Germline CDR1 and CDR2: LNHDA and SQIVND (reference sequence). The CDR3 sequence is CATSSTVGYEQYF. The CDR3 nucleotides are TGTGCCACCTCCTCGACAGTCGGCTACGAGCAGTACTTC. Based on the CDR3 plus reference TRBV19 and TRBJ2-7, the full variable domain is DGGITQSPKYLFRKEGQNVTLSCEQNLNHDAMYWYRQDPGQGLRLIYYSQIVNDFQKGDIAEGYSVSREKKESFPLTVTSAQKNPTAFYLCATSSTVGYEQYFGPGTRLTVT.

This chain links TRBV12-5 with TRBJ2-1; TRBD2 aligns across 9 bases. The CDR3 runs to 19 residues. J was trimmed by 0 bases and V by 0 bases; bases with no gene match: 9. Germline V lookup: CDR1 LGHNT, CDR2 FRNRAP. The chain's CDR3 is CASGLVRGGRATSYNEQFF. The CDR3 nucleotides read TGTGCTAGTGGTTTGGTAAGGGGCGGGAGGGCCACCTCCTACAATGAGCAGTTCTTC.

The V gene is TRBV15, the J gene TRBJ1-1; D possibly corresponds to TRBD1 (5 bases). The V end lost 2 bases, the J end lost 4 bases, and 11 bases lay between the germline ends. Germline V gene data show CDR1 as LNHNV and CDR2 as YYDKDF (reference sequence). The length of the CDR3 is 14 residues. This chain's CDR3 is CATSRIQGLTEAFF. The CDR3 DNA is TGTGCCACCAGCAGAATTCAGGGTCTCACTGAAGCTTTCTTT.

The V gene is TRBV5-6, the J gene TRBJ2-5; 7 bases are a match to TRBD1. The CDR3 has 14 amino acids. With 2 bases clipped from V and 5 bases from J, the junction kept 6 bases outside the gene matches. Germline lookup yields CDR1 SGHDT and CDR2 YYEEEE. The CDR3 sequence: CASSFEQGWETQYF. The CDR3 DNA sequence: TGTGCCAGCAGCTTTGAACAGGGGTGGGAGACCCAGTACTTC. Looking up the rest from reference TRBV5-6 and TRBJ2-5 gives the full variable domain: DAGVTQSPTHLIKTRGQQVTLRCSPKSGHDTVSWYQQALGQGPQFIFQYYEEEERQRGNFPDRFSGHQFPNYSSELNVNALLLGDSALYLCASSFEQGWETQYFGPGTRLLVL.

The CDR3 nucleotides are TGTGCCAGCAGCCCTCCCTACGAGCAGTACTTC. It codes for CASSPPYEQYF. The chain links TRBV7-8 to TRBJ2-7; no clear D gene. The germline V and J ends were trimmed by 5 bases and 2 bases, with 4 bases remaining between them. Germline loops: CDR1 SGHVS, CDR2 FQNEAQ. The CDR3 has 11 amino acids.

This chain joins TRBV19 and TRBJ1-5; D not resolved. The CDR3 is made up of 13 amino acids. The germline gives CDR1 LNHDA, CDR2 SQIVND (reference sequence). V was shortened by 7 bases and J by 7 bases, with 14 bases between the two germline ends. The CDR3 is CASTSGGIQPQHF. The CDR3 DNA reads TGTGCCAGTACGAGTGGAGGGATCCAGCCCCAGCATTTT.

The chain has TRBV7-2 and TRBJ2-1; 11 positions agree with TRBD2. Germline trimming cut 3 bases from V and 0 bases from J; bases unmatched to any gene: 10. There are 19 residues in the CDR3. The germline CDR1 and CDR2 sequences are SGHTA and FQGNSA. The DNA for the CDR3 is TGTGCCAGCAGCTTTCGACTAGCGGGGCCCCTTAGCTCCTACAATGAGCAGTTCTTC. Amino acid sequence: CASSFRLAGPLSSYNEQFF.

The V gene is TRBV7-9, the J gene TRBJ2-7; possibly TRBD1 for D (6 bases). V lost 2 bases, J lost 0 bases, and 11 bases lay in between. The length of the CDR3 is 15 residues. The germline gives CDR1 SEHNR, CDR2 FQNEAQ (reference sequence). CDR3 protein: CASSLITGISYEQYF. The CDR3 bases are TGTGCCAGCAGCTTAATTACAGGGATCTCCTACGAGCAGTACTTC.

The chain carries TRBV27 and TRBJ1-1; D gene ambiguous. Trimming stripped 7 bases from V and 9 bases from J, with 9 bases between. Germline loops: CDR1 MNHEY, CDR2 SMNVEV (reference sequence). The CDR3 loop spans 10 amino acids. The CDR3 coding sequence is TGTGCCAGCATAGGAGGGAAAGCTTTCTTT. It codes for CASIGGKAFF.

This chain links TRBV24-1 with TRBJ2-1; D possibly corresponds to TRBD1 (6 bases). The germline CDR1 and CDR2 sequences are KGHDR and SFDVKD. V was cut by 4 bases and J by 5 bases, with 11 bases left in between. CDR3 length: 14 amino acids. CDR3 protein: CATSDPGQHNEQFF. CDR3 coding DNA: TGTGCCACCAGTGACCCCGGACAGCACAATGAGCAGTTCTTC.

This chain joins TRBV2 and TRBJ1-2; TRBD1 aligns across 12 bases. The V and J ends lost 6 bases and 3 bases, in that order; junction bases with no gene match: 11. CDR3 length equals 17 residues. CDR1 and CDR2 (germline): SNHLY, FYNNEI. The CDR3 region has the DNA TGTGCCAGCAGAAAAGGGACAGGGGGCGGTAACCACTATGGCTACACCTTC. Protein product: CASRKGTGGGNHYGYTF. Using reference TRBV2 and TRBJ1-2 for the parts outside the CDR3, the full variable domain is EPEVTQTPSHQVTQMGQEVILRCVPISNHLYFYWYRQILGQKVEFLVSFYNNEISEKSEIFDDQFSVERPDGSNFTLKIRSTKLEDSAMYFCASRKGTGGGNHYGYTFGSGTRLTVV.

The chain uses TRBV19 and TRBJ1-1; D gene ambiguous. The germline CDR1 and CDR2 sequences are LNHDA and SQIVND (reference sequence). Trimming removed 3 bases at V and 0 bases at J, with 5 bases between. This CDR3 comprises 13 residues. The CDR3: CASSIPVNTEAFF. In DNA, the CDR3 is TGTGCCAGTAGTATTCCCGTGAACACTGAAGCTTTCTTT.

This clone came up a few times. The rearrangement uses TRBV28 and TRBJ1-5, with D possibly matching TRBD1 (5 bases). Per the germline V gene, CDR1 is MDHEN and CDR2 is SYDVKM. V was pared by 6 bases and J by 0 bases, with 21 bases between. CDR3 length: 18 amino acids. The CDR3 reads CASRNLGRYFYSNQPQHF. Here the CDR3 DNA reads TGTGCCAGCAGAAATTTGGGGCGTTACTTCTATAGCAATCAGCCCCAGCATTTT.